The 4 T cell receptor beta chains in this list originate from one sample, sequenced in a study of spatial heterogeneity in lung cancer (dated by TCRdb to the late 2010s). These TCRs are of unknown antigen specificity. Library construction relied on 5' RACE. For sequencing, a NextSeq 500 was employed. In TCRdb, the public reads were trimmed at Q25 with fastp and aligned with MiXCR, with productive beta chains retained. Under each unique CDR3 protein, matching rows form one entry showing the most common genes and DNA. Present in this sample are more than 10,000 distinct CDR3 sequences, under 7% of which were seen just once. The ten largest clones add up to 8.5% to 14% of the sample. Reading the label with the study, this specimen's time point is: sample taken at primary tumor resection. Overall results and qualifications from the work: The tumor nonsynonymous mutation count correlated with the number of expanded alpha and beta TCRs within the tumor.

Sequenced material: lung tumor tissue, taken at surgery. The source of these receptors is a female donor with early-stage non-small cell lung cancer.

This clonotype was observed at least ten times. The chain carries TRBV25-1 and TRBJ2-2; D remains unclear. CDR3 length: 14 residues. Looked up from germline, CDR1 is MGHDK and CDR2 is SYGVNS. V shed 6 bases and J shed 1 base, with 9 bases lying between them. In DNA form, the CDR3 reads TGTGCCAGCAGCCCAAACGTGAACACCGGGGAGCTGTTTTTT. It codes for CASSPNVNTGELFF. Full variable domain (rest looked up from reference TRBV25-1 and TRBJ2-2): EADIYQTPRYLVIGTGKKITLECSQTMGHDKMYWYQQDPGMELHLIHYSYGVNSTEKGDLSSESTVSRIRTEHFPLTLESARPSHTSQYLCASSPNVNTGELFFGEGSRLTVL.

This clonotype showed up many times. The chain is built from TRBV6-5 and TRBJ1-6; 11 nucleotides line up with TRBD1. Germline CDR1 is MNHEY and CDR2 is SVGAGI. The CDR3 runs to 16 residues. V lost 4 bases, J lost 9 bases, and 8 bases stayed unmatched. CDR3 protein: CASSFLGTGGGSPLHF. In DNA, the CDR3 is TGTGCCAGCAGTTTTCTCGGGACAGGGGGAGGTTCACCCCTCCACTTT.

This clonotype was recorded many times. This rearrangement joins TRBV7-3 to TRBJ2-4; D could derive from TRBD1 or TRBD2 (6 bases each). Germline lookup yields CDR1 SGHTA and CDR2 FQGTGA. This CDR3 contains 16 residues. V lost 5 bases to trimming and J lost 9 bases, with 23 bases between them. The CDR3 DNA sequence: TGTGCCAGCAGCCCTACGGTAGAGGGGGGTGGTGGCATTCAGTACTTC. Translating gives CASSPTVEGGGGIQYF. The full variable domain, rest sourced from reference TRBV7-3 and TRBJ2-4, is GAGVSQTPSNKVTEKGKYVELRCDPISGHTALYWYRQSLGQGPEFLIYFQGTGAADDSGLPNDRFFAVRPEGSVSTLKIQRTERGDSAVYLCASSPTVEGGGGIQYFGAGTRLSVL.

This clonotype was picked up many times. The CDR3 loop is CASSPSRTGSRYTF. The DNA for the CDR3 is TGTGCCAGCAGTCCCAGTCGGACAGGGAGTCGCTACACCTTC. This chain joins TRBV12-3 or TRBV12-4 and TRBJ1-2, with TRBD1 matching over 8 bases. V trimming: 5 bases; J trimming: 9 bases; junction bases outside the gene matches: 11. This CDR3 is 14 amino acids long.